This TCR beta chain was identified in a study of T cell responses to AZD1222 COVID-19 vaccine. Here immunoSEQ multiplex PCR was the method, and the copy in TCRdb shows in-frame clones only, minus some. The data contain 150,000 to 200,000 clones, 90% to 95% of them singletons. This clone occurred once. CDR1 is LGHDT and CDR2 is YNNKEL in the germline V gene (reference sequence). V was clipped by 1 base and J by 2 bases, with 11 bases between them. The CDR3 extends over 16 amino acids. The sequenced sample was peripheral blood, obtained on day 0 of AZD1222 vaccination. The TCR was taken from an adult in good health. The chain joins TRBV3-1 (or the pseudogene TRBV3-2) to TRBJ2-2, with D possibly TRBD1 on 5 matching bases. The CDR3 here is CASSQAATGNTGELFF. Here the CDR3 DNA reads TGTGCCAGCAGCCAAGCCGCCACAGGTAACACCGGGGAGCTGTTTTTT.